The T cell receptor (beta chain) under discussion was sequenced for a study of blood T cell repertoires in COVID-19. Study context: The samples span acute and convalescent COVID-19 from the United States, Italy and Spain.

The CDR3 consists of 16 residues. From germline, CDR1 is KGHSH and CDR2 LQKENI. The V and J ends lost 0 bases and 5 bases respectively, with 13 bases between them. Only in-frame clones appear in the TCRdb table, and some are missing; sequencing was by immunoSEQ multiplex PCR. The sample holds about 120,000 clones, about 86% seen once. The rearrangement uses TRBV18 and TRBJ2-2, with D possibly matching TRBD1 (6 bases). Sequenced: peripheral blood. This TCR was sampled from a woman in her fifties or sixties with acute or convalescent COVID-19. The CDR3 spells CASSPPMGRGTGELFF. CDR3 nucleotide sequence: TGTGCCAGCTCACCACCGATGGGCAGGGGAACCGGGGAGCTGTTTTTT.